This entry lists 23 T cell receptor beta chains sequenced from one sample in a study of blood T cells in healthy people across ages. Next came a second PCR, run for about 6 to 12 cycles, which used a sample-barcoded 5' primer along with a J-beta primer mix. TCRdb independently ran MiXCR on the 5' RACE reads; one entry per CDR3 protein. The repertoire holds around 1,600,000 distinct CDR3 sequences, with under 55% as singletons. The sequenced sample consisted of blood. Receptors were obtained from a woman aged 18-35 years in good health.

The chain couples TRBV7-9 to TRBJ2-5, with 11 bases identical to TRBD2. V lost 1 base and J lost 6; bases outside the gene matches: 10. This CDR3 contains 17 residues. The germline V gene has CDR1 SEHNR and CDR2 FQNEAQ (reference sequence). Here the CDR3 reads CASSLGGGTSGLKTQYF. CDR3 coding DNA: TGTGCCAGCAGCTTAGGAGGTGGGACTAGCGGTTTGAAGACCCAGTACTTC.

This clonotype was seen only a few times. The genes are TRBV6-5 and TRBJ1-2; the D gene is possibly TRBD1 (5 bases). There are 14 residues in the CDR3. CDR1 MNHEY and CDR2 SVGAGI come from the germline V gene. V was pared by 0 bases and J by 8 bases, with 13 bases between. The CDR3 sequence is CASSYSMGTEGYTF. The DNA of the CDR3 is TGTGCCAGCAGTTACTCGATGGGGACGGAAGGCTACACCTTC.

The V call is TRBV20-1, the J call TRBJ2-5, with 10 bases fitting TRBD2. J gave up 1 base and V 4 bases, and 6 bases lay outside the gene matches. CDR3 length: 15 residues. Germline V CDR1 and CDR2: DFQATT, SNEGSKA (reference sequence). CDR3 in amino acids: CSATRLAGFQETQYF. Written as DNA, the CDR3 is TGCAGTGCTACCAGACTAGCGGGTTTCCAAGAGACCCAGTACTTC.

Note on this clonotype: Germline and junction disagree at one end, which may indicate a read error. This sequence joins TRBV7-2 and TRBJ2-5, with D possibly matching TRBD2 (7 bases). Looked up from germline, CDR1 is SGHTA and CDR2 is FQGNSA. The CDR3 consists of 14 residues. This CDR3 reads CACSSNGGRETQYF. The CDR3 DNA reads as TGTGCCTGCAGCTCCAACGGGGGGCGAGAGACCCAGTACTTC.

This clonotype appeared a single time. This may be a read error: a much more frequent sequence differs by one nucleotide. This chain joins TRBV4-2 and TRBJ2-7, with a possible D match to TRBD2 (6 bases). The DNA matches TRBJ2-4 better at its end, which makes the J call doubtful. The germline V gene has CDR1 LGHNA and CDR2 YNFKEQ. This CDR3 region has 16 residues. The CDR3: CASSQDAWDSGNIQYF. The DNA of the CDR3 is TGTGCCAGCAGCCAAGATGCGTGGGACTCTGGGAACATTCAGTACTTC.

The V gene is TRBV6-6, the J gene TRBJ1-1; a possible D gene is TRBD1 (6 bases). V shed 6 bases and J shed 1 base, with 18 bases lying between them. The CDR3 spans 16 residues. Looked up from germline, CDR1 is MNHNY and CDR2 is SVGAGI (reference sequence). CDR3 bases: TGTGCCAGCAGCTGGAGAACAGGGATTCGGAACACTGAAGCTTTCTTT. This sequence encodes CASSWRTGIRNTEAFF.

This rearrangement joins TRBV12-3 or TRBV12-4 to TRBJ1-2, with D tentatively TRBD1 (5 bases). Trimming took off 7 bases at V and 4 bases at J, with 13 bases between the two ends. The CDR3 loop spans 13 amino acids. CDR3 DNA sequence: TGTGCCAGCATCCAGGGAGTTGGCTATGGCTACACCTTC. This encodes CASIQGVGYGYTF.

The chain employs TRBV7-6 and TRBJ1-4; tentative D call: TRBD1 (5 bases). The germline gives CDR1 SGHVS, CDR2 FNYEAQ. Trimming pared 2 bases from V and 5 bases from J, leaving 18 bases between. This CDR3 spans 17 amino acids. CDR3 in DNA: TGTGCCAGCAGCTTAATTCCCGACAGCCTCGGGAATGAAAAACTGTTTTTT. Amino acids: CASSLIPDSLGNEKLFF.

This rearrangement joins TRBV2 to TRBJ1-2; D may be TRBD1 (5 bases). Germline CDR1 and CDR2: SNHLY and FYNNEI. Trimming pared 5 bases from V and 0 bases from J, leaving 13 bases between. This CDR3 is 15 amino acids long. The CDR3 DNA reads as TGTGCCAGCAGTCCGGGACCCCTAACTAACTATGGCTACACCTTC. Protein product: CASSPGPLTNYGYTF.

The chain combines TRBV30 with TRBJ2-2; the D is unclear. Germline CDR1 is GTSNPN and CDR2 is SVGIG (reference sequence). V shed 5 bases and J shed 4 bases, with 5 bases lying between them. CDR3 size: 11 residues. CDR3 DNA: TGTGCCTGGGGCGTCACCGGGGAGCTGTTTTTT. It codes for CAWGVTGELFF.

The rearrangement links TRBV20-1 to TRBJ1-5; D ambiguous. The CDR3 covers 14 residues. Germline V gene lookup returns CDR1 DFQATT and CDR2 SNEGSKA (reference sequence). V was pared by 3 bases and J by 7 bases, with 16 bases between. The CDR3 is CSASVQAARQPQHF. CDR3 in DNA: TGCAGTGCTAGTGTTCAGGCCGCACGACAGCCCCAGCATTTT.

The DNA of the CDR3 is TGTGCCAGCAGCTTGGAGGGACAGGTTCCCCGGGAGCAGTACTTC. This encodes CASSLEGQVPREQYF. The chain couples TRBV5-5 to TRBJ2-7, with 8 bases aligning to TRBD1. The germline gives CDR1 SGHKS, CDR2 YYEKEE (reference sequence). CDR3 length: 15 residues. Unmatched junction bases numbered 9, after V lost 0 bases and J lost 7 bases.

The chain employs TRBV2 and TRBJ2-7, with a weak D call TRBD1 (6 bases). The length of the CDR3 is 13 residues. The ends were cut back, 8 bases at V and 7 bases at J, with 18 bases in the middle. From germline, CDR1 is SNHLY and CDR2 FYNNEI. The CDR3 DNA reads as TGTGCCAGCCGACTGGAGCAGGGGAATGAGCAGTACTTC. This sequence encodes CASRLEQGNEQYF.

This chain joins TRBV20-1 and TRBJ1-2; D ambiguous. Germline CDR1 and CDR2: DFQATT and SNEGSKA (reference sequence). CDR3 length: 12 residues. Trimming cost V 8 bases and J 2 bases, with 12 bases left between them. CDR3 DNA sequence: TGCAGTCCCCCGGGTGCCAACTATGGCTACACCTTC. Its protein product is CSPPGANYGYTF.

This clonotype was seen more than once but under ten times. This chain links TRBV12-3 or TRBV12-4 with TRBJ2-4; either TRBD1 or TRBD2 may fit D (5 bases each). The assigned J gene may be wrong: the sequence end matches TRBJ2-7 better. The CDR3 runs 14 residues. Here the CDR3 DNA reads TGTGCCAGCAGCCCGGGACCGCACTCATGCGAGCAGTACTTC. Protein product: CASSPGPHSCEQYF.

This clonotype came up a few times. This rearrangement joins TRBV11-2 to TRBJ2-3, with TRBD1 as a possible D gene (6 bases). The CDR3 spans 17 residues. Trimming left V 0 bases short and J 3 bases short, with 16 bases between. Germline V CDR1 and CDR2: SGHAT, FQNNGV. CDR3 nucleotides: TGTGCCAGCAGCTTAGATCGTAGACAGGTATTGACAGATACGCAGTATTTT. It encodes CASSLDRRQVLTDTQYF.

CDR3 amino acids: CSAVRQGGGNYGYTF. CDR3 bases: TGCAGTGCAGTCCGCCAAGGGGGGGGGAACTATGGCTACACCTTC. The gene calls are TRBV20-1 and TRBJ1-2; a possible D gene is TRBD1 (6 bases). V was shortened by 6 bases and J by 2 bases, with 19 bases between the two germline ends. CDR3 length: 15 amino acids. Germline CDR1 and CDR2: DFQATT and SNEGSKA (reference sequence).

This clonotype occurred a few times. The chain uses TRBV30 and TRBJ2-5; D may be TRBD2 (6 bases). CDR1 and CDR2 (germline): GTSNPN, SVGIG (reference sequence). The CDR3 has 13 amino acids. V was shortened by 4 bases and J by 5 bases, with 14 bases between the two germline ends. CDR3 loop: CAWNGGFGETQYF. DNA of the CDR3: TGTGCCTGGAATGGGGGGTTTGGGGAGACCCAGTACTTC. The complete variable domain, with remaining parts taken from reference TRBV30 and TRBJ2-5, reads SQTIHQWPATLVQPVGSPLSLECTVEGTSNPNLYWYRQAAGRGLQLLFYSVGIGQISSEVPQNLSASRPQDRQFILSSKKLLLSDSGFYLCAWNGGFGETQYFGPGTRLLVL.

The chain joins TRBV9 to TRBJ2-1; 10 bases line up with TRBD1. This CDR3 is built from 16 residues. Germline trimming cut 4 bases from V and 13 bases from J; bases unmatched to any gene: 17. The germline CDR1 and CDR2 sequences are SGDLS and YYNGEE. Here the CDR3 reads CASSTHGDRGRETQFF. CDR3 DNA: TGTGCCAGCAGCACCCACGGTGACAGGGGGCGAGAGACCCAGTTCTTC.

This clonotype was seen only a few times. This rearrangement joins TRBV9 to TRBJ2-1; TRBD2 agrees at 11 bases. The CDR3 contains 16 residues. CDR1 SGDLS and CDR2 YYNGEE come from the germline V gene. With 3 bases clipped from V and 4 bases from J, the junction kept 6 bases outside the gene matches. CDR3 region: CASSDPTSGNYNEQFF. CDR3 in DNA: TGTGCCAGCAGCGACCCGACTAGCGGGAATTACAATGAGCAGTTCTTC.

A few counts support this clonotype. The chain carries TRBV9 and TRBJ2-1, with a weak D call TRBD2 (6 bases). The J call is in doubt because the DNA end fits TRBJ2-7 better. This CDR3 spans 13 amino acids. The germline V gene has CDR1 SGDLS and CDR2 YYNGEE. The CDR3 sequence: CASNPGLYNEQYF. In DNA form, the CDR3 reads TGTGCCAGCAATCCGGGACTCTACAATGAGCAGTACTTC.

This clonotype was found a few times. The chain has TRBV12-3 or TRBV12-4 and TRBJ2-3, with 13 bases that match TRBD2. V dropped 6 bases and J dropped 1; count of bases not matched to a gene: 7. This CDR3 spans 17 amino acids. The CDR3 nucleotides read TGTGCCAGCAGGGGGACTAGCGGGGCGGTCGGCACAGATACGCAGTATTTT. Its protein product is CASRGTSGAVGTDTQYF.

V gene TRBV7-2 combines with J gene TRBJ1-1, with D unclear. The CDR3 runs 13 residues. The V end lost 5 bases, the J end lost 8 bases, and 15 bases lay between the germline ends. Germline CDR1 reads SGHTA; CDR2 reads FQGNSA. The chain's CDR3 is CASSVLLAAEAFF. The CDR3 coding sequence is TGTGCCAGCAGCGTACTTCTGGCGGCGGAAGCTTTCTTT.